A single sample gave rise to the 24 T cell receptor beta chains below, sequenced in a study of shared clonotypes between healthy human individuals. Method: immunoSEQ multiplex PCR; TCRdb's copy keeps in-frame clones and lacks some. This sample has some 1.1 million clones, with roughly 80% found just once. Specimen: memory CD4+ T cells from PBMCs. Subset: CD45RA-negative fraction. The source is a man younger than 35 in good health. Some clones in this sample may be carry-over from other donors' samples.

The DNA for the CDR3 is TGTGCCTGGAATTACGGGTGGCCGCTGAACACTGAAGCTTTCTTT. Encoded protein: CAWNYGWPLNTEAFF. V and J are TRBV30 and TRBJ1-1; no clear D gene. Germline-derived CDR1 and CDR2 are GTSNPN and SVGIG (reference sequence). CDR3 length: 15 amino acids. Trimming shortened V by 4 bases and J by 0 bases, and 15 bases separated the two germline ends.

J is TRBJ2-5 and V is TRBV11-1; D is uncertain. From germline, CDR1 is SGHAT and CDR2 FQDESV (reference sequence). V shed 1 base and J shed 0 bases, with 6 bases lying between them. This CDR3 region has 14 residues. CDR3 coding DNA: TGTGCCAGCAGCTTAGGCCCGAACCAAGAGACCCAGTACTTC. This gives the protein CASSLGPNQETQYF.

This clone appeared a few times. This chain connects TRBV6-1 to TRBJ1-2; D uncertain. V was cut by 3 bases and J by 5 bases, with 10 bases left in between. Germline V CDR1 and CDR2: MNHNS, SASEGT. This CDR3 region has 13 residues. This CDR3 reads CASSEQVLYGYTF. CDR3 DNA: TGTGCCAGCAGTGAGCAGGTTTTGTATGGCTACACCTTC.

This rearrangement joins TRBV30 to TRBJ2-3; 8 positions agree with TRBD2. The germline gives CDR1 GTSNPN, CDR2 SVGIG (reference sequence). The CDR3 extends over 15 amino acids. Trimming at V came to 8 bases and at J to 5 bases, leaving 15 bases not matched to a gene. Here the CDR3 DNA reads TGTGCCACGTCAGAGCCGGGAGGGCCTGTAGATACGCAGTATTTT. Translated, it gives CATSEPGGPVDTQYF.

Points on this clone: At the DNA level, this CDR3 is encoded by other sequences in the same sample as well. The CDR3 coding sequence is TGTGCCAGCAGCTCCGTTCCGGGGGATTTTGATGGCTACACCTTC. Protein: CASSSVPGDFDGYTF. This rearrangement joins TRBV7-3 to TRBJ1-2; D might be TRBD1 (5 bases). Germline-derived CDR1 and CDR2 are SGHTA and FQGTGA. V dropped 4 bases and J dropped 6 bases, with 18 bases sitting between them. The CDR3 runs 15 residues.

A remark on this clone: The junction shows a germline mismatch at one end, possibly a read error. The chain uses TRBV27 and TRBJ2-3; tentative D call: TRBD1 (6 bases). The CDR3 length is 16 residues. CDR1 and CDR2 from the germline V gene are MNHEY and SMNVEV (reference sequence). The CDR3 DNA is TGCGCCAGCAGTTTCCGGACAGTGCTTAGCACAGATACGCAGTATTTT. The encoded protein is CASSFRTVLSTDTQYF.

The rearrangement links TRBV27 to TRBJ2-2; 7 nucleotides line up with TRBD2. With 10 bases clipped from V and 7 bases from J, the junction kept 12 bases outside the gene matches. Per germline, CDR1 MNHEY and CDR2 SMNVEV (reference sequence). This CDR3 is built from 14 residues. The CDR3 DNA sequence: TGTGCCACGAGACGGACTAGTGGCCTCGGGGAGCTGTTTTTT. This sequence encodes CATRRTSGLGELFF.

J is TRBJ2-2 and V is TRBV6-1; weak D call: TRBD2 (6 bases). The CDR3 covers 17 residues. Germline CDR1 and CDR2: MNHNS and SASEGT. V dropped 0 bases and J dropped 1 base, with 12 bases sitting between them. CDR3 in DNA: TGTGCCAGCAGTGAAGCGCTGGGGGGAATGAACACCGGGGAGCTGTTTTTT. Protein sequence: CASSEALGGMNTGELFF.

The rearrangement joins TRBV6-5 to TRBJ1-2, with 7 bases aligning to TRBD1. Germline CDR1 MNHEY, CDR2 SVGAGI. Trimming took 1 base from V and 7 from J; bases not matched to a gene: 3. The CDR3 loop spans 13 amino acids. The CDR3 here is CASSYLGDSGYTF. CDR3 nucleotide sequence: TGTGCCAGCAGTTACTTGGGGGACAGTGGCTACACCTTC.

The chain combines TRBV27 with TRBJ2-2; 9 nucleotides align to TRBD2. This CDR3 region has 15 residues. Germline-derived CDR1 and CDR2 are MNHEY and SMNVEV (reference sequence). V shed 7 bases and J 4 bases; nucleotides not matched to a gene: 7. The CDR3 DNA reads as TGTGCCAGCAATCCGGGACTAGCACTCACCGGGGAGCTGTTTTTT. Its protein is CASNPGLALTGELFF.

The chain joins TRBV25-1 to TRBJ1-3; the match to TRBD1 covers 7 bases. Germline CDR1 and CDR2: MGHDK and SYGVNS. Trimming cost V 4 bases and J 1 base; bases outside gene matches: 4. The CDR3 length is 15 residues. CDR3 protein: CASSVGQTSGNTIYF. The DNA for the CDR3 is TGTGCCAGCAGTGTGGGACAGACTTCTGGAAACACCATATATTTT.

The chain combines TRBV10-3 with TRBJ2-7; 8 nucleotides agree with TRBD1. Germline V gene data show CDR1 as ENHRY and CDR2 as SYGVKD. The CDR3 has 14 amino acids. V was clipped by 6 bases and J by 3 bases; unmatched bases: 7. This chain's CDR3 is CAIRPQGGFYEQYF. The CDR3 DNA sequence: TGTGCCATCAGACCACAGGGGGGTTTCTACGAGCAGTACTTC.

The rearrangement joins TRBV6-5 to TRBJ1-4, with 7 bases matching TRBD1. CDR3 length: 16 residues. Germline CDR1 and CDR2: MNHEY and SVGAGI. With 3 bases clipped from V and 5 bases from J, the junction kept 9 bases outside the gene matches. The CDR3: CASSYSTGAPNEKLFF. In DNA form, the CDR3 reads TGTGCCAGCAGTTATTCAACAGGGGCCCCAAATGAAAAACTGTTTTTT.

The rearrangement links TRBV5-1 to TRBJ2-3; no firm D call. CDR3 length: 13 amino acids. The germline gives CDR1 SGHRS, CDR2 YFSETQ. The V and J ends lost 4 bases and 2 bases respectively, with 8 bases between them. The CDR3: CASSVRSTDTQYF. The CDR3 region has the DNA TGCGCCAGCAGCGTACGATCCACAGATACGCAGTATTTT.

The genes are TRBV9 and TRBJ1-3, with D tentatively TRBD1 (6 bases). The CDR3 extends over 15 amino acids. V dropped 4 bases and J dropped 4 bases, with 15 bases sitting between them. Germline loops: CDR1 SGDLS, CDR2 YYNGEE. CDR3 bases: TGTGCCAGCAGCCAACGCACAGGGATCGGAAACACCATATATTTT. Its translation is CASSQRTGIGNTIYF.

Remarks on this clone: This same CDR3 is encoded by further DNA sequences in the sample. This chain joins TRBV9 and TRBJ2-5; no definite D call. This CDR3 contains 14 residues. Deletions cut 8 bases from V and 1 base from J, with 15 bases between. Looked up from germline, CDR1 is SGDLS and CDR2 is YYNGEE. The CDR3 region is CASSAGQAQETQYF. CDR3 in DNA: TGTGCCAGTAGTGCTGGGCAAGCCCAAGAGACCCAGTACTTC.

The chain uses TRBV7-2 and TRBJ1-3; 8 bases agree with TRBD1. Looked up from germline, CDR1 is SGHTA and CDR2 is FQGNSA. The CDR3 spans 15 residues. V dropped 3 bases and J dropped 2; count of bases not matched to a gene: 3. The DNA for the CDR3 is TGTGCCAGCAGCTTCGGACAGGGTACTGGAAACACCATATATTTT. Translating it yields CASSFGQGTGNTIYF.

The rearrangement uses TRBV5-1 and TRBJ2-2; 8 bases fit TRBD1. The CDR3 spans 15 residues. Losses at the gene ends were 4 bases for V and 4 bases for J; bases not matched to a gene: 6. The germline gives CDR1 SGHRS, CDR2 YFSETQ. The CDR3 bases are TGCGCCAGCAGCCCTGGACAGGGTAGCACCGGGGAGCTGTTTTTT. This gives the protein CASSPGQGSTGELFF.

This chain uses TRBV4-2 with TRBJ2-7; D gene ambiguous. Between the trimmed V and J ends, which lost 4 bases and 3 bases, there was a span of 4 bases. The CDR3 totals 11 residues. Germline V gene lookup returns CDR1 LGHNA and CDR2 YNFKEQ. CDR3 amino acids: CASSLDYEQYF. The CDR3 DNA follows: TGTGCCAGCAGCCTTGACTACGAGCAGTACTTC.

Comments on this clone: The same CDR3 is also encoded by other DNA sequences in this sample. This rearrangement joins TRBV20-1 to TRBJ2-5; no reliable D call. Trimming took off 3 bases at V and 5 bases at J, with 4 bases between the two ends. This CDR3 spans 10 amino acids. Per the germline V gene, CDR1 is DFQATT and CDR2 is SNEGSKA (reference sequence). CDR3 region: CSARDETQYF. CDR3 in DNA: TGCAGTGCTAGGGATGAGACCCAGTACTTC.

This chain links TRBV6-6 with TRBJ2-5; 7 nucleotides line up with TRBD2. The CDR3 extends over 13 amino acids. V shed 8 bases and J 5 bases; nucleotides not matched to a gene: 8. Germline CDR1 and CDR2: MNHNY and SVGAGI (reference sequence). This chain's CDR3 is CASRAWEGETQYF. As DNA, the CDR3 is TGTGCCAGCCGCGCATGGGAGGGTGAGACCCAGTACTTC.

Only a few counts were recorded for this clone. J is TRBJ2-7 and V is TRBV5-6; D is perhaps TRBD1 (6 bases). The CDR3 runs 16 residues. Trimming left V 4 bases short and J 1 base short, with 18 bases between. Looked up from germline, CDR1 is SGHDT and CDR2 is YYEEEE. CDR3 DNA: TGTGCCAGCAGCCGGATCTTTGGGGACAAGTCCTACGAGCAGTACTTC. This sequence encodes CASSRIFGDKSYEQYF.

The rearrangement links TRBV4-2 to TRBJ2-1; D tentatively fits TRBD1 or TRBD2 (5 bases each). The germline gives CDR1 LGHNA, CDR2 YNFKEQ. The V gene lost 0 bases and the J gene lost 8 bases, with 11 bases spanning the gap. The CDR3 is 14 amino acids. Here the CDR3 DNA reads TGTGCCAGCAGCCAAGACGGGGCGAGGGATGAGCAGTTCTTC. This codes for CASSQDGARDEQFF.

As to this clone: This may stem from a read error, because a much larger clone lies one nucleotide away. This rearrangement joins TRBV27 to TRBJ1-5; no clear D gene. CDR3 length equals 13 residues. Germline CDR1 reads MNHEY; CDR2 reads SMNVEV (reference sequence). The CDR3 nucleotides are TGTGCCAGCAGCGTGCGTTGGAATCAGCCCCGGCATTTT. This encodes CASSVRWNQPRHF.